A selection of T cell receptor beta chains follows, all from one sample in a study. TCRdb itself ran the RT-PCR reads through MiXCR, one entry per CDR3 protein. The table records around 700,000 distinct CDR3 sequences, 12% to 15% of them present only once. The specimen was memory CD4+ T cells from blood. Receptors were obtained from a female donor in good health, serving as a healthy control. Both conserved end residues are part of each CDR3. The D gene is left open where the match is weak. Some rows have no size entry. The others give once, few or many, or a class for an expanded clone.

TRBJ2-3 | TRBV5-1 | NA | NA | CASSFIGGSDTDTQYF | TGCGCCAGCAGCTTTATTGGGGGCTCGGACACAGATACGCAGTATTTT
TRBJ2-5 | TRBV6-2/TRBV6-3 | NA | few | CASKRTEETQYF | TGTGCCAGCAAGCGGACTGAAGAGACCCAGTACTTC
TRBJ2-1 | TRBV10-3 | TRBD1 | many | CAISGQGNNPFF | TGTGCCATCAGTGGACAGGGGAATAATCCGTTCTTC
TRBJ2-3 | TRBV7-8 | NA | NA | CASTPAGVLVNTQYF | TGTGCCAGCACCCCTGCGGGCGTCTTGGTAAATACGCAGTATTTT
TRBJ2-1 | TRBV4-1 | NA | NA | CASSPEQLPKQFF | TGCGCCAGCAGCCCTGAACAGCTACCTAAGCAGTTCTTC
TRBJ2-3 | TRBV28 | NA | few | CASSLGTRTAQDF | TGTGCCAGCAGCTTAGGGACAAGGACAGCCCAGGATTTT
TRBJ2-5 | TRBV5-1 | TRBD2 | few | CASSLPAGGPSDETQYF | TGCGCCAGCAGCCTTCCCGCGGGAGGGCCCTCTGATGAGACCCAGTACTTC
TRBJ1-1 | TRBV7-2 | NA | NA | CASSLALARVAFF | TGTGCCAGCAGCTTAGCGTTAGCCAGGGTCGCTTTCTTT
TRBJ2-7 | TRBV7-2 | NA | many | CASSLIRDAYEQYF | TGTGCCAGCAGCTTGATACGGGATGCCTACGAGCAGTACTTC
TRBJ1-1 | TRBV12-3/TRBV12-4 | NA | many | CASSPTTGPLEAFF | TGTGCCAGCAGTCCCACGACGGGGCCCCTTGAAGCTTTCTTT
TRBJ2-7 | TRBV20-1 | NA | many | CSVPAQNEQYF | TGCAGTGTACCGGCACAGAACGAGCAGTACTTC
TRBJ2-7 | TRBV6-2/TRBV6-3 | TRBD1 | few | CASSKRDSSYEQYF | TGTGCCAGCAGCAAACGGGACAGTTCCTACGAGCAGTACTTC
TRBJ2-2 | TRBV2 | TRBD2 | many | CASTPKGLAGWAGELFF | TGTGCCAGCACTCCTAAGGGACTAGCGGGATGGGCCGGGGAGCTGTTTTTT
TRBJ2-5 | TRBV18 | NA | few | CASSPQVTQETQYF | TGTGCCAGCTCACCTCAGGTCACCCAAGAGACCCAGTACTTC
TRBJ1-2 | TRBV7-3 | NA | NA | CASSFATVRYGYTF | TGTGCCAGCAGCTTTGCGACGGTTAGATATGGCTACACCTTC
TRBJ2-7 | TRBV11-2 | TRBD2 | many | CASSPGLAGSEQYF | TGTGCCAGCAGCCCAGGACTAGCGGGGAGCGAGCAGTACTTC
TRBJ2-7 | TRBV4-2 | TRBD2 | NA | CASSQVSTSGIIYEQYF | TGTGCCAGCAGCCAGGTTTCGACTAGCGGGATTATCTACGAGCAGTACTTC
TRBJ2-5 | TRBV5-4 | NA | NA | CASSSRGGETQYF | TGTGCCAGCAGCAGCCGGGGTGGAGAGACCCAGTACTTC
TRBJ1-2 | TRBV20-1 | TRBD1 | NA | CSAWTGGVSYGYTF | TGCAGTGCATGGACAGGGGGCGTATCCTATGGCTACACCTTC
TRBJ1-1 | TRBV20-1 | TRBD1 | many | CSAGTGGDTEAFF | TGCAGTGCGGGTACAGGGGGGGACACTGAAGCTTTCTTT
TRBJ1-5 | TRBV27 | TRBD1 | many | CASSIRTGSGNQPQHF | TGTGCCAGCAGTATCCGGACAGGGTCCGGCAATCAGCCCCAGCATTTT
TRBJ2-4 | TRBV20-1 | TRBD1 | few | CSARGTGGFIQYF | TGCAGTGCTAGAGGAACAGGGGGGTTCATTCAGTACTTC
TRBJ2-1 | TRBV11-2 | TRBD2 | NA | CASSSTREGGIEQFF | TGTGCCAGCAGTTCGACGCGGGAGGGTGGCATTGAGCAGTTCTTC
TRBJ2-2 | TRBV15 | NA | few | CATSRSLLGELFF | TGTGCCACCAGCAGATCCCTCCTCGGGGAGCTGTTTTTT
TRBJ1-6 | TRBV9 | TRBD1 | many | CASSAGTVDNSPLHF | TGTGCCAGCAGCGCAGGGACAGTCGATAATTCACCCCTCCACTTT
TRBJ2-7 | TRBV20-1 | TRBD1 | many | CSARYLRDRKTYEQYF | TGCAGTGCTAGATACCTCCGGGACAGGAAGACCTACGAGCAGTACTTC
TRBJ2-3 | TRBV20-1 | TRBD2 | NA | CSSLAGKADTQYF | TGCAGCTCCCTAGCGGGAAAGGCCGATACGCAGTATTTT
TRBJ2-2 | TRBV5-1 | NA | NA | CASSLGNKNTGELFF | TGCGCCAGCAGCTTGGGAAACAAGAACACCGGGGAGCTGTTTTTT
TRBJ2-7 | TRBV5-5 | TRBD2 | NA | CASSWVLAGVGEQYF | TGTGCCAGCAGCTGGGTCCTAGCGGGAGTCGGCGAGCAGTACTTC
TRBJ2-3 | TRBV5-4 | NA | many | CASSLGSSPREDTQYF | TGTGCCAGCAGCTTGGGGTCCTCACCGAGGGAGGATACGCAGTATTTT
TRBJ2-5 | TRBV7-3 | NA | NA | CASSLGHGAGTQYF | TGTGCCAGCAGCTTGGGACACGGCGCCGGGACCCAGTACTTC